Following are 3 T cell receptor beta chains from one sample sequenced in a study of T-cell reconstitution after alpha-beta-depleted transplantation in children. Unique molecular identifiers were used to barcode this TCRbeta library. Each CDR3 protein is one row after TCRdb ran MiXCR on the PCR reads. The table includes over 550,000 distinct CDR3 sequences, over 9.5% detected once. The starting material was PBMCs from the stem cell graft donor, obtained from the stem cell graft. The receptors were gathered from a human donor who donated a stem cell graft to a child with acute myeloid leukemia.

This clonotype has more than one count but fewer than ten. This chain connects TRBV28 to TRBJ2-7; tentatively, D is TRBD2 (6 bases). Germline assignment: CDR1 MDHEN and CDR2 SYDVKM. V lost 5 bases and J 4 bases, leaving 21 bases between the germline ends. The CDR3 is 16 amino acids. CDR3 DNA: TGTGCCAGCAGTGCCCATGTGCGGAGGACTACATACGAGCAGTACTTC. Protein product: CASSAHVRRTTYEQYF. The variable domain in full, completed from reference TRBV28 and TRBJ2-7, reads DVKVTQSSRYLVKRTGEKVFLECVQDMDHENMFWYRQDPGLGLRLIYFSYDVKMKEKGDIPEGYSVSREKKERFSLILESASTNQTSMYLCASSAHVRRTTYEQYFGPGTRLTVT.

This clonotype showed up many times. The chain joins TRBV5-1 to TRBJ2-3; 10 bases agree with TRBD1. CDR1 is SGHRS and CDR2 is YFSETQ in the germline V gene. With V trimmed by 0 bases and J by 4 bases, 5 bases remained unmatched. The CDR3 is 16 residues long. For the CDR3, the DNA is TGCGCCAGCAGCTTGGAGGGGACAGGGGCGCCAGATACGCAGTATTTT. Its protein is CASSLEGTGAPDTQYF.

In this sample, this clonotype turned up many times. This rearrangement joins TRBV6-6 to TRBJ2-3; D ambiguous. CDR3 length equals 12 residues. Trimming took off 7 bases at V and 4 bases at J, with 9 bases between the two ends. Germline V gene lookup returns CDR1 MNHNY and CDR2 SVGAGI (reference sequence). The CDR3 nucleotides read TGTGCCAGCACCAGGCCGCCAGATACGCAGTATTTT. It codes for CASTRPPDTQYF.